This TCR beta chain was profiled in a study of blood T cell repertoires in COVID-19. Across the whole study: Samples representing acute and convalescent COVID-19 were sourced from the United States, Italy and Spain.

Authors' processing steps: The authors estimated nucleated cell counts from reference gene primer amplification. TCRdb's table, derived via immunoSEQ multiplex PCR, lists solely in-frame clones and lacks some. That table gives V, J and clone size, and the DNA gave D and trimming. The table has under 250,000 clones, less than 85% seen once. From germline, CDR1 is SNHLY and CDR2 FYNNEI. The CDR3 has 14 amino acids. Losses at the gene ends were 11 bases for V and 0 bases for J; bases not matched to a gene: 9. Material for sequencing was peripheral blood. The receptor was derived from an older woman with acute or convalescent COVID-19. V gene TRBV2 combines with J gene TRBJ1-1; 7 nucleotides align to TRBD1. This chain's CDR3 is CAAPKGQLNTEAFF. CDR3 nucleotides: TGTGCCGCACCGAAGGGACAGTTGAACACTGAAGCTTTCTTT.